The present TCR beta chain was sequenced within a study of blood T cell repertoires in COVID-19. Study at large: Sample material is recorded as cDNA or gDNA derived from T cells, B-cell-depleted T cells, or PBMCs.

TCRdb keeps only in-frame clones here, not all; method: immunoSEQ multiplex PCR. Found here are about 120,000 clones, around nine tenths of them singletons; the top ten hold roughly 1%. Germline-derived CDR1 and CDR2 are MNHEY and SMNVEV (reference sequence). V was cut by 5 bases and J by 0 bases, with 14 bases left in between. The length of the CDR3 is 17 residues. The chain uses TRBV27 and TRBJ1-6, with TRBD1 as a possible D gene (6 bases). The specimen sequenced was peripheral blood. The sequence was obtained from a woman aged 45-65 years with active or convalescent COVID-19. CDR3 in amino acids: CASSPGQPHSYNSPLHF. CDR3 sequence (DNA): TGTGCCAGCAGTCCAGGACAGCCCCACTCCTATAATTCACCCCTCCACTTT.